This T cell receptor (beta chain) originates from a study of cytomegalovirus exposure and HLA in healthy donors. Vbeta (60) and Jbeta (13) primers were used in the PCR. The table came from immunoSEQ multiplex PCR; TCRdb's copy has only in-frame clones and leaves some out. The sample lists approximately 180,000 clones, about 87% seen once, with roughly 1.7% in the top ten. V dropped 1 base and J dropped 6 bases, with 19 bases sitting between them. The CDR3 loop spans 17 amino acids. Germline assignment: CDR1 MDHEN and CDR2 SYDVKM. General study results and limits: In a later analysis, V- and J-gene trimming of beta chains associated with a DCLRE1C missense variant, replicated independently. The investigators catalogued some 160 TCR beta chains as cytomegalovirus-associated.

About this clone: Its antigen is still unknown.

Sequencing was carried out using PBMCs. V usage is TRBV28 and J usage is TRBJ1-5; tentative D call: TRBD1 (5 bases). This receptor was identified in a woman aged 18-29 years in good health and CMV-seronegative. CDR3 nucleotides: TGTGCCAGCAGTTTATTTGGGAGTGGGGGGTTGGTTCAGCCCCAGCATTTT. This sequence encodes CASSLFGSGGLVQPQHF. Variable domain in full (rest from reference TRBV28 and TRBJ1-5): DVKVTQSSRYLVKRTGEKVFLECVQDMDHENMFWYRQDPGLGLRLIYFSYDVKMKEKGDIPEGYSVSREKKERFSLILESASTNQTSMYLCASSLFGSGGLVQPQHFGDGTRLSIL.